This T cell receptor beta chain was retrieved from a study of blood T cell repertoires in COVID-19. Study in general: Sites across the United States, Italy and Spain contributed samples from acute and convalescent COVID-19. T cells, B-cell-depleted T cells, or PBMCs provided the cDNA or gDNA that served as material.

Repertoires were generated with immunoSEQ multiplex PCR, while TCRdb's copy carries only in-frame clones and drops some. Of a few hundred thousand clones listed, 80% to 90% are singletons. This CDR3 spans 14 amino acids. V was trimmed by 0 bases and J by 4 bases, leaving 10 bases between them. Germline CDR1 is SGDLS and CDR2 is YYNGEE. The V call is TRBV9, the J call TRBJ1-2; D perhaps matches TRBD1 (5 bases). Sequencing input: peripheral blood. The sequence was obtained from a woman aged 40 to 55 who had recovered from COVID-19. For the CDR3, the DNA is TGTGCCAGCAGCGTAGCTGGGGCTAGCTATGGCTACACCTTC. Protein sequence: CASSVAGASYGYTF.